Presented here are 25 T cell receptor beta chains from one specimen sequenced in a study of technical replicates of blood from a few donors. Using immunoSEQ multiplex PCR, the repertoire was profiled, and TCRdb retains in-frame clones only, with some absent. The table includes about 100,000 clones, 95% detected once. The sequenced sample was T cells isolated from PBMCs. The receptor set was obtained from a human donor in good health.

In its sample, this clone was seen once. The chain is built from TRBV9 and TRBJ1-4; possible D gene TRBD1, 5 bases. The germline V and J ends were trimmed by 7 bases and 4 bases, with 17 bases remaining between them. This CDR3 contains 15 residues. Germline CDR1 SGDLS, CDR2 YYNGEE. The CDR3 region is CASAVGGTGNEKLFF. The CDR3 DNA follows: TGTGCCAGCGCTGTTGGGGGGACCGGTAATGAAAAACTGTTTTTT.

This chain joins TRBV11-1 and TRBJ2-7; no firm D call. Germline CDR1 reads SGHAT; CDR2 reads FQDESV (reference sequence). With 3 bases removed from V and 2 bases from J, the gap between germline ends came to 17 bases. The CDR3 has 16 amino acids. The CDR3: CASSLLSGQAAYEQYF. As DNA, the CDR3 is TGTGCCAGCAGCTTGTTGTCTGGGCAGGCCGCCTACGAGCAGTACTTC.

This chain's CDR3 is CSAANYEQYF. DNA of the CDR3: TGCAGTGCGGCAAACTACGAGCAGTACTTC. The chain employs TRBV20-1 and TRBJ2-7, with D unclear. V was pared by 6 bases and J by 3 bases, with 6 bases between. The CDR3 extends over 10 amino acids. The germline gives CDR1 DFQATT, CDR2 SNEGSKA (reference sequence).

The genes are TRBV6-6 and TRBJ2-1; D gene unclear. The CDR3 loop spans 16 amino acids. The V and J ends lost 5 bases and 0 bases respectively, with 14 bases between them. Germline V gene lookup returns CDR1 MNHNY and CDR2 SVGAGI (reference sequence). The CDR3 is CASSTQAIRSYNEQFF. The CDR3 coding sequence is TGTGCCAGCAGTACTCAGGCGATCCGCTCCTACAATGAGCAGTTCTTC.

This clone was seen just once. J is TRBJ1-3 and V is TRBV7-9; D remains unclear. The CDR3 has 15 amino acids. Trimming removed 6 bases from V and 0 bases from J, with 12 bases in between. Germline CDR1 is SEHNR and CDR2 is FQNEAQ (reference sequence). The CDR3 spells CASRQEDSSGNTIYF. The CDR3 DNA follows: TGTGCCAGCAGGCAGGAAGATTCCTCTGGAAACACCATATATTTT.

The CDR3, as DNA: TGTGCCAGCAGCTTAGGGGGAGGGAACACCGGGGAGCTGTTTTTT. It specifies CASSLGGGNTGELFF. The chain joins TRBV7-2 to TRBJ2-2; D may be TRBD2 (6 bases). V lost 1 base to trimming and J lost 1 base, with 7 bases between them. The CDR3 length is 15 residues. Germline lookup yields CDR1 SGHTA and CDR2 FQGNSA.

In DNA, the CDR3 is TGTGCCAGCTCCCCCGGGACAGCGATCTCCTACGAGCAGTACTTC. Encoded protein: CASSPGTAISYEQYF. The rearrangement joins TRBV28 to TRBJ2-7, with TRBD1 identical over 7 bases. After removal of 8 bases from V and 0 bases from J, the junction contained 10 bases not matched to a gene. Germline loops: CDR1 MDHEN, CDR2 SYDVKM. CDR3 length: 15 amino acids.

V gene TRBV14 combines with J gene TRBJ1-2, with unresolved D. The CDR3 has 14 amino acids. In germline, CDR1 is SGHDN, CDR2 FVKESK. Trimming took off 2 bases at V and 3 bases at J, with 10 bases between the two ends. The CDR3 is CASSQHSGYYGYTF. The CDR3 DNA reads TGTGCCAGCAGCCAACACTCGGGGTACTATGGCTACACCTTC.

The J gene is TRBJ2-4, the V gene TRBV27; D possibly corresponds to TRBD2 (6 bases). The germline V gene has CDR1 MNHEY and CDR2 SMNVEV (reference sequence). CDR3 length: 13 amino acids. The germline V and J ends were trimmed by 3 bases and 6 bases, with 9 bases remaining between them. DNA for the CDR3: TGTGCCAGCAGTTTTGGAGCGGGAAACATTCAGTACTTC. Amino acid sequence: CASSFGAGNIQYF.

V gene TRBV5-1 combines with J gene TRBJ2-3; D may be TRBD2 (5 bases). The V gene lost 7 bases and the J gene lost 4 bases, with 16 bases spanning the gap. Germline V gene sequence: CDR1 SGHRS, CDR2 YFSETQ. The CDR3 extends over 14 amino acids. CDR3 protein: CASLKGSSPDTQYF. The CDR3 bases are TGCGCCAGCCTTAAAGGGAGTTCCCCAGATACGCAGTATTTT.

Of note for this clone: The missing conserved phenylalanine or tryptophan at the end of this CDR3 makes a read error likely. This chain connects TRBV5-1 to TRBJ1-5, with D tentatively TRBD1 (5 bases). Trimming stripped 0 bases from V and 3 bases from J, with 10 bases between. There are 15 residues in the CDR3. CDR1 and CDR2 (germline): SGHRS, YFSETQ. The CDR3 sequence: CASSLGGEDNQPQHL. CDR3 nucleotide sequence: TGCGCCAGCAGCTTGGGGGGGGAGGACAATCAGCCCCAGCATCTT.

The V and J genes are TRBV9 and TRBJ2-7; D is perhaps TRBD2 (5 bases). The CDR3 consists of 13 residues. Germline V gives CDR1 SGDLS, CDR2 YYNGEE. The V end lost 4 bases, the J end lost 0 bases, and 8 bases lay between the germline ends. The CDR3 sequence: CASSPGVSYEQYF. Here the CDR3 DNA reads TGTGCCAGCAGCCCCGGGGTCTCCTACGAGCAGTACTTC.

CDR3 coding DNA: TGTGCCAGCTCACAAGGGGGCAATGGAAACACCATATATTTT. Translation: CASSQGGNGNTIYF. V gene TRBV18 combines with J gene TRBJ1-3; 7 bases map to TRBD1. V lost 4 bases and J lost 3; bases outside the gene matches: 3. The germline CDR1 and CDR2 sequences are KGHSH and LQKENI. The CDR3 loop spans 14 amino acids.

The V call is TRBV6-1, the J call TRBJ2-7; TRBD2 matches at 7 bases. Germline values: CDR1 MNHNS, CDR2 SASEGT. The CDR3 has 13 amino acids. Trimming took 4 bases from V and 4 from J; bases not matched to a gene: 4. In DNA form, the CDR3 reads TGTGCCAGCAGTGGAGCGGGGCCGTACGAGCAGTACTTC. Residues: CASSGAGPYEQYF.

This clone has more than one count but fewer than ten. The J gene is TRBJ1-5, the V gene TRBV30; D is unclear. Germline loops: CDR1 GTSNPN, CDR2 SVGIG (reference sequence). Trimming took off 1 base at V and 3 bases at J, with 7 bases between the two ends. The CDR3 covers 13 residues. CDR3 residues: CAWSELINQPQHF. The CDR3 nucleotides are TGTGCCTGGAGTGAACTAATCAATCAGCCCCAGCATTTT.

This chain uses TRBV2 with TRBJ2-5; 7 bases align to TRBD2. The V gene's germline CDR1 is SNHLY and CDR2 FYNNEI. V was clipped by 6 bases and J by 1 base; unmatched bases: 8. The CDR3 loop spans 15 amino acids. This CDR3 reads CASRDSGTLQETQYF. The CDR3 DNA sequence: TGTGCCAGCAGAGACAGCGGGACCCTCCAAGAGACCCAGTACTTC.

This clone appeared a single time. CDR3 coding DNA: TGCGCCAGCAGCTTGCTACTAAGCGGGAATCCCACAGATACGCAGTATTTT. It specifies CASSLLLSGNPTDTQYF. This chain connects TRBV5-1 to TRBJ2-3; 7 bases map to TRBD2. The CDR3 has 17 residues. Losses at the gene ends were 1 base for V and 2 bases for J; bases not matched to a gene: 10. CDR1 and CDR2 (germline): SGHRS, YFSETQ.

This chain uses TRBV28 with TRBJ1-3; D remains ambiguous. V lost 4 bases, J lost 1 base, and 11 bases lay in between. Germline V gene data show CDR1 as MDHEN and CDR2 as SYDVKM. The length of the CDR3 is 15 residues. The CDR3 DNA reads as TGTGCCAGCAGTTCCCTCACTGTTTCTGGAAACACCATATATTTT. It translates to CASSSLTVSGNTIYF.

V is TRBV4-1 and J is TRBJ1-5; tentative D call: TRBD1 (6 bases). Deletions cut 1 base from V and 6 bases from J, with 16 bases between. Germline V gene lookup returns CDR1 MGHRA and CDR2 YSYEKL. The CDR3 extends over 16 amino acids. This CDR3 reads CASSQGGATGSQPQHF. The CDR3, as DNA: TGCGCCAGCAGCCAAGGAGGGGCAACAGGGAGTCAGCCCCAGCATTTT.

The chain carries TRBV19 and TRBJ1-6; TRBD1 matches at 9 bases. CDR1 and CDR2 (germline): LNHDA, SQIVND (reference sequence). The V segment lost 8 bases and the J segment 0 bases; nucleotides outside the gene matches: 5. The CDR3 consists of 16 residues. Written as DNA, the CDR3 is TGTGCCAGTTCCGACAGGGGGGGCTCCTATAATTCACCCCTCCACTTT. This translates into CASSDRGGSYNSPLHF.

The rearrangement links TRBV9 to TRBJ2-3; possibly TRBD2 for D (5 bases). CDR3 length equals 13 residues. Per germline, CDR1 SGDLS and CDR2 YYNGEE. With 1 base removed from V and 6 bases from J, the gap between germline ends came to 9 bases. In DNA, the CDR3 is TGTGCCAGCAGCGTAAGACCGGGGGATACGCAGTATTTT. The encoded protein is CASSVRPGDTQYF.

V is TRBV9 and J is TRBJ2-3; 12 bases match TRBD2. V was pared by 4 bases and J by 2 bases, with 14 bases of the junction left unmatched. The CDR3 extends over 19 amino acids. The germline gives CDR1 SGDLS, CDR2 YYNGEE. The DNA for the CDR3 is TGTGCCAGCAGCTACCTAGCGGGAGGGTTGTTGGGGCTCACAGATACGCAGTATTTT. It specifies CASSYLAGGLLGLTDTQYF.

This clone showed up just a few times. The chain is built from TRBV2 and TRBJ1-5; D possibly corresponds to TRBD1 (6 bases). Trimming left V 3 bases short and J 4 bases short, with 13 bases between. Germline loops: CDR1 SNHLY, CDR2 FYNNEI. This CDR3 is 15 amino acids long. The CDR3 sequence is CASSDLGGRNQPQHF. DNA for the CDR3: TGTGCCAGCAGTGACTTAGGGGGTCGAAATCAGCCCCAGCATTTT.

This chain connects TRBV28 to TRBJ1-1; TRBD1 agrees at 7 bases. Germline CDR1 MDHEN, CDR2 SYDVKM. J gave up 1 base and V 6 bases, and 17 bases lay outside the gene matches. The CDR3 covers 18 residues. The CDR3 loop is CASSWPGQRLYSNTEAFF. The CDR3 region has the DNA TGTGCCAGCAGCTGGCCGGGACAGAGACTTTATTCGAACACTGAAGCTTTCTTT.

The chain joins TRBV11-2 to TRBJ2-5; D may be TRBD1 (5 bases). Germline values: CDR1 SGHAT, CDR2 FQNNGV. V was clipped by 5 bases and J by 2 bases, with 12 bases between them. This CDR3 is built from 14 residues. CDR3: CASSRVGLQETQYF. The CDR3 DNA reads as TGTGCCAGCAGCCGTGTGGGGCTTCAAGAGACCCAGTACTTC.